The 13 T cell receptor beta chains in this list originate from one sample, sequenced in a study of blood T cells in healthy people across ages. For the second PCR, which ran for 7 to 11 cycles, a sample-barcoded 5' primer and a J-beta primer mix were used. MiXCR was run by TCRdb on the 5' RACE reads, yielding one entry per CDR3 protein. The sample has hundreds of thousands of distinct CDR3 sequences; around 49% are singletons. Sequencing input: blood. The receptors were gathered from a man younger than 40 in good health.

The chain joins TRBV7-8 to TRBJ2-7; 7 bases match TRBD2. The CDR3 length is 14 residues. CDR1 is SGHVS and CDR2 is FQNEAQ in the germline V gene. The ends lost 5 bases at V and 3 bases at J; junction bases unmatched: 7. CDR3 in amino acids: CASSPAGVYYEQYF. The CDR3 nucleotides read TGTGCCAGCAGCCCTGCGGGGGTTTACTACGAGCAGTACTTC.

This sequence joins TRBV7-9 and TRBJ2-3, with a tentative D call TRBD1 (6 bases). The CDR3 runs 18 residues. The ends were cut back, 4 bases at V and 6 bases at J, with 26 bases in the middle. Germline V CDR1 and CDR2: SEHNR, FQNEAQ (reference sequence). The DNA for the CDR3 is TGTGCCAGCAGCTATTTCTATGGGACACGGAATAAGGGTGATACGCAGTATTTT. Translating gives CASSYFYGTRNKGDTQYF.

The chain uses TRBV7-2 and TRBJ2-7; D gene ambiguous. CDR1 is SGHTA and CDR2 is FQGNSA in the germline V gene. The CDR3 extends over 15 amino acids. V was shortened by 3 bases and J by 1 base, with 13 bases between the two germline ends. CDR3 in DNA: TGTGCCAGCAGCTTTTGGCCGTCGAGATCCTACGAGCAGTACTTC. Residues: CASSFWPSRSYEQYF.

The V call is TRBV28, the J call TRBJ1-5; D may be TRBD1 (6 bases). Trimming shortened V by 7 bases and J by 1 base, and 20 bases separated the two germline ends. CDR3 length equals 17 residues. Germline assignment: CDR1 MDHEN and CDR2 SYDVKM. In nucleotides, the CDR3 is TGTGCCAGCACCCTGGGGGGGACACCATTCAGCAATCAGCCCCAGCATTTT. This encodes CASTLGGTPFSNQPQHF.

The rearrangement links TRBV13 to TRBJ2-2; the D is unclear. CDR3 length equals 12 residues. Deletions cut 10 bases from V and 9 bases from J, with 15 bases between. Germline V gives CDR1 PRHDT, CDR2 FYEKMQ (reference sequence). The CDR3 region has the DNA TGTGCCATCTTGACTCCCTCGAGGGAGCTGTTTTTT. This gives the protein CAILTPSRELFF.

This clonotype was recorded a few times. The V call is TRBV6-1, the J call TRBJ1-1; a weak D match, TRBD1 (5 bases). The CDR3 has 13 residues. Germline V gene lookup returns CDR1 MNHNS and CDR2 SASEGT. Deletions cut 3 bases from V and 4 bases from J, with 9 bases between. The CDR3 coding sequence is TGTGCCAGCAGTGATTTAGGGGTCACTGAAGCTTTCTTT. It specifies CASSDLGVTEAFF.

The V call is TRBV14, the J call TRBJ1-2; D is uncertain. There are 16 residues in the CDR3. The V gene lost 0 bases and the J gene lost 6 bases, with 17 bases spanning the gap. The germline V gene encodes CDR1 SGHDN and CDR2 FVKESK. The CDR3 sequence: CASSQDRAGGMDGYTF. DNA of the CDR3: TGTGCCAGCAGCCAAGACAGAGCTGGTGGAATGGATGGCTACACCTTC.

The CDR3 spells CASRGGFGETQYF. CDR3 nucleotide sequence: TGTGCCAGCAGGGGAGGGTTCGGGGAGACCCAGTACTTC. V and J are TRBV6-6 and TRBJ2-5; 7 positions match TRBD2. V lost 6 bases to trimming and J lost 5 bases; unmatched junction nucleotides: 6. Germline assignment: CDR1 MNHNY and CDR2 SVGAGI (reference sequence). This CDR3 region has 13 residues.

This clonotype came up a few times. This chain uses TRBV7-2 with TRBJ2-5; D ambiguous. Germline loops: CDR1 SGHTA, CDR2 FQGNSA. This CDR3 has 15 amino acids. The V end lost 2 bases, the J end lost 2 bases, and 12 bases lay between the germline ends. CDR3 coding DNA: TGTGCCAGCAGCTTAAGTGGGGTTCTACAAGAGACCCAGTACTTC. This sequence encodes CASSLSGVLQETQYF.

This chain joins TRBV19 and TRBJ2-5; 10 bases line up with TRBD1. Germline CDR1 is LNHDA and CDR2 is SQIVND (reference sequence). CDR3 size: 16 residues. The J segment lost 0 bases and the V segment lost 5 bases, leaving 6 bases of the junction unmatched. As DNA, the CDR3 is TGTGCCAGTAGTCCTAGGGACAGGGGATACCAAGAGACCCAGTACTTC. This sequence encodes CASSPRDRGYQETQYF.

This clonotype showed up just a few times. CDR3 sequence reads: CASSFTGDPNEKLFF. The CDR3 DNA reads TGTGCCAGCAGCTTCACGGGTGACCCTAATGAAAAACTGTTTTTT. The genes are TRBV12-3 or TRBV12-4 and TRBJ1-4, with D unresolved. CDR3 length: 15 residues. V lost 6 bases and J 3 bases, leaving 14 bases between the germline ends.

This clonotype was seen more than once but under ten times. V usage is TRBV4-2 and J usage is TRBJ1-2; weak D call: TRBD1 (5 bases). V gave up 1 base and J gave up 8 bases, with 11 bases separating them. Germline CDR1 LGHNA, CDR2 YNFKEQ. The CDR3 length is 13 residues. The CDR3 is CASSQGQGEGYTF. For the CDR3, the DNA is TGTGCCAGCAGCCAAGGTCAGGGTGAAGGCTACACCTTC.

This chain uses TRBV15 with TRBJ1-6; no reliable D call. This CDR3 is 13 amino acids long. Germline loops: CDR1 LNHNV, CDR2 YYDKDF (reference sequence). V was cut by 0 bases and J by 9 bases, with 6 bases left in between. CDR3 sequence: CATSRDRASPLHF. CDR3 DNA sequence: TGTGCCACCAGCAGAGATCGGGCTTCACCCCTCCACTTT.